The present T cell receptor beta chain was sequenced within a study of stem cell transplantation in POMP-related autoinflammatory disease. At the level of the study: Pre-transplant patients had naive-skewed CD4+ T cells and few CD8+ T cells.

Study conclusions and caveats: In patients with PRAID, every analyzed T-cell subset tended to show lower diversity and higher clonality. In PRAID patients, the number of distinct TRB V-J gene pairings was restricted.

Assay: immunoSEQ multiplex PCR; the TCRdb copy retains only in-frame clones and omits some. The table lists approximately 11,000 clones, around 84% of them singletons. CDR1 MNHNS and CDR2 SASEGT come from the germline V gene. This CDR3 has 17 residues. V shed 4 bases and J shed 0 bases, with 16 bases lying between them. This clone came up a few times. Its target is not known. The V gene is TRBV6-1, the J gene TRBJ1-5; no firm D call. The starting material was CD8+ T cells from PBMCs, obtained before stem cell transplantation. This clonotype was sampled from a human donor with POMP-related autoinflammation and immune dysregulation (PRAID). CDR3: CASSGQPASYSNQPQHF. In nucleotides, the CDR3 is TGTGCCAGCAGTGGGCAGCCCGCCTCCTATAGCAATCAGCCCCAGCATTTT.